These 22 T cell receptor beta chains were all obtained from the same sample, sequenced in a study of CXCR3-negative and CXCR3-positive naive CD8 T cells. Preparation of TRB cDNA libraries relied on 5' RACE carrying UMI labels. After re-calling the 5' RACE reads, TCRdb lists one entry per CDR3 protein, DNA absent. Its table records 20,000 to 25,000 distinct CDR3 sequences. Sequenced sample: naive CXCR3- CD8+ T cells from blood. Specified subset: CD45RO-CCR7+CD27+CD95- naive CD8+ T cells lacking CXCR3 (TNR3-). The source is a human donor in good health. Some clones in this sample may be carry-over from other donors' samples.

The rearrangement uses TRBV7-2 and TRBJ2-1. This CDR3 region has 15 residues. Germline CDR1 SGHTA, CDR2 FQGNSA. CDR3 sequence reads: CASSVGGNSYNEQFF.

CDR3 amino acids: CASSLEDRGPYEQYF. The genes are TRBV5-5 and TRBJ2-7. Germline CDR1 and CDR2: SGHKS and YYEKEE (reference sequence). CDR3 length: 15 residues.

The rearrangement uses TRBV29-1 and TRBJ2-3. Looked up from germline, CDR1 is SQVTM and CDR2 is ANQGSEA. The CDR3 loop spans 11 amino acids. The CDR3 spells CSVAGADTQYF.

This chain connects TRBV5-6 to TRBJ2-7. CDR3 size: 11 residues. Germline V gives CDR1 SGHDT, CDR2 YYEEEE. CDR3 sequence: CASSSMIEQYF.

The rearrangement joins TRBV20-1 to TRBJ2-1; the TCRdb call, TRBD2, lacks DNA for checking. This CDR3 has 13 amino acids. Germline CDR1 and CDR2: DFQATT and SNEGSKA (reference sequence). The CDR3 loop is CSASGGAYNEQFF.

The rearrangement uses TRBV4-3 and TRBJ1-5; TCRdb returns TRBD1, unconfirmable since there is no DNA. The germline V gene has CDR1 LGHNA and CDR2 YSLEER. The CDR3 contains 16 residues. This chain's CDR3 is CASSQTNRDGNQPQHF.

The chain couples TRBV20-1 to TRBJ2-3. The length of the CDR3 is 16 residues. CDR1 and CDR2 (germline): DFQATT, SNEGSKA (reference sequence). The CDR3 here is CSAPSLTKTSTDTQYF.

V gene TRBV12-3 or TRBV12-4 combines with J gene TRBJ2-3; TCRdb selects TRBD2, and the lack of DNA leaves this call unchecked. CDR3 length: 17 residues. The CDR3 reads CASSLVWRGVLTDTQYF.

Considering frequency, this clonotype is medium-sized (0.01 to 0.1%). The chain employs TRBV6-5 and TRBJ1-1; the TCRdb D gene call, TRBD1, has no DNA to confirm it. CDR1 is MNHEY, CDR2 SVGAGI, per germline. The CDR3 has 14 residues. The CDR3 sequence is CASSTRQGVTEAFF.

This chain links TRBV7-8 with TRBJ1-4. The CDR3 totals 14 residues. Germline V gene data show CDR1 as SGHVS and CDR2 as FQNEAQ. The CDR3 sequence: CASSFSADNEKLFF.

This clonotype is classed as medium-sized by frequency. The genes are TRBV20-1 and TRBJ2-1. The germline V gene has CDR1 DFQATT and CDR2 SNEGSKA (reference sequence). The CDR3 loop spans 11 amino acids. CDR3 residues: CSAREANEQFF.

The chain is built from TRBV29-1 and TRBJ2-5; TCRdb reports TRBD1, a call that lacks DNA to check it against. This CDR3 spans 17 amino acids. Germline V gene sequence: CDR1 SQVTM, CDR2 ANQGSEA. The chain's CDR3 is CSVEERRRQGAGETQYF. Using reference TRBV29-1 and TRBJ2-5 for the parts outside the CDR3, the full variable domain is SAVISQKPSRDICQRGTSLTIQCQVDSQVTMMFWYRQQPGQSLTLIATANQGSEATYESGFVIDKFPISRPNLTFSTLTVSNMSPEDSSIYLCSVEERRRQGAGETQYFGPGTRLLVL.

The rearrangement uses TRBV29-1 and TRBJ2-2. The V gene's germline CDR1 is SQVTM and CDR2 ANQGSEA. The CDR3 contains 14 residues. The CDR3 protein is CSVEFASNTGELFF.

This rearrangement joins TRBV29-1 to TRBJ2-7. Germline CDR1 reads SQVTM; CDR2 reads ANQGSEA. The CDR3 is 16 amino acids. The CDR3 loop reads CSVEGSIGSGLREQYF.

The rearrangement links TRBV7-9 to TRBJ2-3; the TCRdb D gene call, TRBD1, has no DNA to confirm it. CDR3 length: 13 amino acids. Germline V gene lookup returns CDR1 SEHNR and CDR2 FQNEAQ (reference sequence). This CDR3 reads CASRGGSTDTQYF.

J is TRBJ2-1 and V is TRBV29-1; TCRdb names TRBD1, which stays unverified in the absence of DNA. CDR3 size: 15 residues. CDR1 SQVTM and CDR2 ANQGSEA come from the germline V gene. The CDR3 reads CSVEGVDKTYNEQFF.

The chain couples TRBV29-1 to TRBJ2-1; the TRBD1 assignment by TCRdb is unverifiable without DNA. Germline CDR1 and CDR2: SQVTM and ANQGSEA. This CDR3 is 14 amino acids long. Here the CDR3 reads CSVWGDSSYNEQFF.

CDR3 sequence: CASSLAHDGQTYEQYF. The genes are TRBV7-8 and TRBJ2-7; TCRdb outputs TRBD1, but without DNA this stays unchecked. The CDR3 extends over 16 amino acids. Looked up from germline, CDR1 is SGHVS and CDR2 is FQNEAQ.

The J gene is TRBJ2-3, the V gene TRBV7-9. CDR1 SEHNR and CDR2 FQNEAQ come from the germline V gene (reference sequence). This CDR3 region has 11 residues. CDR3 sequence reads: CASSSADTQYF.

The chain employs TRBV7-6 and TRBJ1-1. The CDR3 covers 13 residues. Germline lookup yields CDR1 SGHVS and CDR2 FNYEAQ. CDR3: CASSSVGVTEAFF.

The rearrangement joins TRBV7-8 to TRBJ2-1; TCRdb returns TRBD2, unconfirmable since there is no DNA. The CDR3 is 14 amino acids. The germline CDR1 and CDR2 sequences are SGHVS and FQNEAQ. CDR3 in amino acids: CASSHLAVYNEQFF. Combining the CDR3 with reference TRBV7-8 and TRBJ2-1 gives the whole variable domain GAGVSQSPRYKVAKRGQDVALRCDPISGHVSLFWYQQALGQGPEFLTYFQNEAQLDKSGLPSDRFFAERPEGSVSTLKIQRTQQEDSAVYLCASSHLAVYNEQFFGPGTRLTVL.

The rearrangement uses TRBV7-9 and TRBJ2-7; TCRdb calls TRBD1, which cannot be checked without DNA. Germline V gives CDR1 SEHNR, CDR2 FQNEAQ (reference sequence). The CDR3 length is 15 residues. The CDR3 loop is CASSLERTGAYEQYF.